The T cell receptor beta chain under discussion was sequenced for a study of cytomegalovirus exposure and HLA in healthy donors. Findings of the study overall: Sequencing likely produced, as an artifact, a cluster of highly shared sequence variants.

13 Jbeta primers and 60 Vbeta primers were used for the PCR. Profiling relied on immunoSEQ multiplex PCR, and the TCRdb table lists in-frame clones only, not all of them. In the table there are 100,000 to 150,000 clones, around 78% of which are singletons. Germline V gene data show CDR1 as SGHRS and CDR2 as YFSETQ. The CDR3 contains 15 residues. V lost 4 bases and J lost 4; bases outside the gene matches: 4. On this clone: Its antigen is not identified.

The TCR was taken from a man younger than 30 in good health and CMV-seropositive. The material sequenced was PBMCs. V is TRBV5-1 and J is TRBJ2-5, with 13 bases fitting TRBD2. CDR3 in amino acids: CASSLLAGGRETQYF. CDR3 coding DNA: TGCGCCAGCAGCCTACTAGCGGGGGGGAGAGAGACCCAGTACTTC.